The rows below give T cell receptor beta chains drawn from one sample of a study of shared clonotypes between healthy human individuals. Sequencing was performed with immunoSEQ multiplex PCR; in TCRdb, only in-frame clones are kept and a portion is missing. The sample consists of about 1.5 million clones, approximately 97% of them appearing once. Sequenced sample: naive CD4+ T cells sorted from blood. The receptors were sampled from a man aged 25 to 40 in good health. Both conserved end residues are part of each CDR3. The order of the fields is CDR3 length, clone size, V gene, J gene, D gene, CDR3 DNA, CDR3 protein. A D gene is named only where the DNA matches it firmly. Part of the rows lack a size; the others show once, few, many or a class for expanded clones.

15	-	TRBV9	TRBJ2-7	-	TGTGCCAGCAGCGTAGCTGATGCAGGGAACTACGAGCAGTACTTC	CASSVADAGNYEQYF
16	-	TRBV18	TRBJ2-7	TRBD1	TGTGCCAGCTCACCACTCGGACAGGGGGCATGGGTAGAGCAGTACTTC	CASSPLGQGAWVEQYF
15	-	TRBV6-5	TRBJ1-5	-	TGTGCCAGCAGTTACCAGGGGCCTCCATTATCGCCCCAGCATTTT	CASSYQGPPLSPQHF
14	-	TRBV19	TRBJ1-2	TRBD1	TGTGCCAGTAGTGGAAAGGGACAGGACTATGGCTACACCTTC	CASSGKGQDYGYTF
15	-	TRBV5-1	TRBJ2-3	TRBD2	TGCGCCAGCAGCTTGGCTAGCGGGGGGGCGGATACGCAGTATTTT	CASSLASGGADTQYF
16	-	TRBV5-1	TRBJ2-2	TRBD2	TGCGCCAGCAGCCCCCTGACTAGCGGGAACACCGGGGAGCTGTTTTTT	CASSPLTSGNTGELFF
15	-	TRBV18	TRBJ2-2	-	TGTGCCAGCTCACCTTCTACGGGAGTGTCGGGGGAGCTGTTTTTT	CASSPSTGVSGELFF
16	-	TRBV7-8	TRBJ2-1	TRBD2	TGTGCCAGCAGCTTCGGACCGGGACTAGGCGACAATGAGCAGTTCTTC	CASSFGPGLGDNEQFF
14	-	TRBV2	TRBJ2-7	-	TGTGCCAGCAGGCCCGGTCAAGGCTCCTACGAGCAGTACTTC	CASRPGQGSYEQYF
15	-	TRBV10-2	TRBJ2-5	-	TGCGCCAGCAGTGAGTCGTTGACTTCCCAAGAGACCCAGTACTTC	CASSESLTSQETQYF
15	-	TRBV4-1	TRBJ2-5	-	TGCGCCAGCAGCCAAGAAGGGGCAGGACAAGAGACCCAGTACTTC	CASSQEGAGQETQYF
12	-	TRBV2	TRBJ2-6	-	TGTGCCAGCAGTCGGTCGGATAACGTCCTGACTTTC	CASSRSDNVLTF
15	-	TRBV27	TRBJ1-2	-	TGTGCCAGCAGTTTCGGTCCCGGGACACCCTATGGCTACACCTTC	CASSFGPGTPYGYTF
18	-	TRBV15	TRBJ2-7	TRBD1	TGTGCCACCAGAGCGATTCAGGGGGCGGTCATAAGGTCCTACGAGCAGTACTTC	CATRAIQGAVIRSYEQYF
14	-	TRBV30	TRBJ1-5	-	TGTGCCTGGAGTAAACACTCGAAAAATCAGCCCCAGCATTTT	CAWSKHSKNQPQHF
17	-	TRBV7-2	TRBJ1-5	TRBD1	TGTGCCAGCAGCTTGTACAGGGGCGATCGGGGCAATCAGCCCCAGCATTTT	CASSLYRGDRGNQPQHF
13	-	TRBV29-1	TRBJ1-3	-	TGCAGCGTGCACAGGCTCAGTGGAAACACCATATATTTT	CSVHRLSGNTIYF
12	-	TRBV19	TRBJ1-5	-	TGTGCCAGTACCGGGGACCCAGGGTCCCAGCATTTT	CASTGDPGSQHF
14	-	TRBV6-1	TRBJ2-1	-	TGTGCCAGCAGTGAAGTAACCAGGGTGGATGAGCAGTTCTTC	CASSEVTRVDEQFF
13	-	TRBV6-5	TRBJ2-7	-	TGTGCCAGCAGTTACGTTCCCAGGGCTGAGCAGTACTTC	CASSYVPRAEQYF
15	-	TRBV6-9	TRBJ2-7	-	TGTGCCAGCAGTTCAAGGACCCCCCGCCTTTACGAGCAGTACTTC	CASSSRTPRLYEQYF
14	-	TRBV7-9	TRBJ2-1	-	TGTGCCAGCAGCGACCGGGGAGAGGACAATGAGCAGTTCTTC	CASSDRGEDNEQFF
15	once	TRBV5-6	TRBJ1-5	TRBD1	TGTGCCAGCAGCTCGGTACAGGGGGGCGGACAGCCCCAGCATTTT	CASSSVQGGGQPQHF
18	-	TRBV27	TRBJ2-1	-	TGTGCCAGCAGTTTATTCCCACAGGGCCCTGGCTCCTACAATGAGCAGTTCTTC	CASSLFPQGPGSYNEQFF
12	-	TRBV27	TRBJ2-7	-	TGTGCCAGCAGTCTATACACGGGGGAGCAGTACTTC	CASSLYTGEQYF
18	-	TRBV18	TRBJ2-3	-	TGTGCCAGCTCACCAGGATCCATCGGGGCCCCTAGGACAGATACGCAGTATTTT	CASSPGSIGAPRTDTQYF
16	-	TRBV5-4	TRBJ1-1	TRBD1	TGTGCCAGCAGTCGGGATACGGGACAGGGGAACACTGAAGCTTTCTTT	CASSRDTGQGNTEAFF
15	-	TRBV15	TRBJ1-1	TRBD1	TGTGCCACCAGCAGAGATCCAGGGGGAAGCACTGAAGCTTTCTTT	CATSRDPGGSTEAFF
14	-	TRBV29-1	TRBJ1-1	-	TGCAGCGTGCTCCTGGGACCTAAGAACACTGAAGCTTTCTTT	CSVLLGPKNTEAFF
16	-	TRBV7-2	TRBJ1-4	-	TGTGCCAGCAGCTTACGTGGGATTGGGACTAATGAAAAACTGTTTTTT	CASSLRGIGTNEKLFF
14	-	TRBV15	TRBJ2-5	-	TGTGCCACCGGTTGGCAGGGGCTGGGGGAGACCCAGTACTTC	CATGWQGLGETQYF
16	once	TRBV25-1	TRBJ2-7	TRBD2	TGTGCCAGCAGTGGACGGTGGACTAGCGGGGACTACGAGCAGTACTTC	CASSGRWTSGDYEQYF
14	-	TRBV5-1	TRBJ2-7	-	TGCGCCAGCAGCTTGGACACAACTTCCTACGAGCAGTACTTC	CASSLDTTSYEQYF
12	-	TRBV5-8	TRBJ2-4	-	TGTGCCAGCAGCCGGGCGGGACAGAGGCAGTACTTC	CASSRAGQRQYF
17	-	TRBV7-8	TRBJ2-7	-	TGTGCCAGCAGCTTAGCCCTAGGGGGGAGGTTCCCCTACGAGCAGTACTTC	CASSLALGGRFPYEQYF
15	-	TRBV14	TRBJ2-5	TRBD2	TGTGCCAGCAGCCATGATCGGACTAGCGGGACCCGAGTCTACTTC	CASSHDRTSGTRVYF
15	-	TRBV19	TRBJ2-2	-	TGTGCCAGTAGGGACGGGGGAGAGAACACCGGGGAGCTGTTTTTT	CASRDGGENTGELFF
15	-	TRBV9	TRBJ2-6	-	TGTGCCAGCAGCGCGTACAGGGCTGGGGCCAACGTCCTGACTTTC	CASSAYRAGANVLTF
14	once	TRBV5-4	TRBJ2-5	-	TGTGCCAGCAGCTTGGCCAGGGGAGGAGAGACCCAGTACTTC	CASSLARGGETQYF
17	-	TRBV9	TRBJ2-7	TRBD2	TGTGCCAGCAGCGTAAGAGGGACTAGCGGGATCCACTCCGAGCAGTACTTC	CASSVRGTSGIHSEQYF
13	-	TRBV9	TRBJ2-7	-	TGTGCCAGCAGCGTCGGCGGGACCTACGAGCAGTACTTC	CASSVGGTYEQYF
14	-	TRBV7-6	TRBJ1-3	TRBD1	TGTGCCAGCAGCAACAGGGGGTTCGGAAACACCATATATTTT	CASSNRGFGNTIYF
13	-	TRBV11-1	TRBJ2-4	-	TGTGCCAGCAGCCGGCCCCCCAAAAACATTCAGTACTTC	CASSRPPKNIQYF
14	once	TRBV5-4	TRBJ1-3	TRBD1	TGTGCCAGCAGCCAAGGGACAGGTGAAAACACCATATATTTT	CASSQGTGENTIYF
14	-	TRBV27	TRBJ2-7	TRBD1	TGTGCCAGCAGTTCCCGGACAGGGGCGGGGGAGCAGTACTTC	CASSSRTGAGEQYF
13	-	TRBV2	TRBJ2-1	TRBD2	TGTGCCAGCAGACAGCGGGAAGACAATGAGCAGTTCTTC	CASRQREDNEQFF
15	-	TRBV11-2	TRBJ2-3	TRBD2	TGTGCCAGCAGCCCCAGGGAGGGGAGCACAGATACGCAGTATTTT	CASSPREGSTDTQYF
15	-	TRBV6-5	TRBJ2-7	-	TGTGCCAGCAGTTACGGGGTCAGGCCTTACTACGAGCAGTACTTC	CASSYGVRPYYEQYF
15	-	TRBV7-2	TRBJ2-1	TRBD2	TGTGCCAGCAGCCTGACTAGCGGGCAACACAATGAGCAGTTCTTC	CASSLTSGQHNEQFF
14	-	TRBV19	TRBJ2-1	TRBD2	TGTGCCAGTAGTATTGGGACTAGCGGGGATGAGCAGTTCTTC	CASSIGTSGDEQFF
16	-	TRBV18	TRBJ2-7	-	TGTGCCAGCGTCACCTACGTCGCCGACCACTTCTACGAGCAGTACTTC	CASVTYVADHFYEQYF
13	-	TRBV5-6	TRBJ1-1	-	TGTGCCAGCAGCTTGAGGGGTGGCACTGAAGCTTTCTTT	CASSLRGGTEAFF
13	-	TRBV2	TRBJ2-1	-	TGTGCCAGCAGCTCAGAGCGGTACAATGAGCAGTTCTTC	CASSSERYNEQFF
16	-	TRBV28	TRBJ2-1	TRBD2	TGTGCCAGCAGTTTGCGAGGGCTAGCGGATTACAATGAGCAGTTCTTC	CASSLRGLADYNEQFF
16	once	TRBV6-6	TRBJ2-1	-	TGTGCCAGTCGGTCGGGGAGCGGAGGCTCCTACAATGAGCAGTTCTTC	CASRSGSGGSYNEQFF
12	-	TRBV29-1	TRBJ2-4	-	TGCAGCGCGACGGAAGCCAAAAACATTCAGTACTTC	CSATEAKNIQYF
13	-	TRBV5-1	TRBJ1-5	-	TGCGCCAGCAGCTTGGAACCCCAGGGGCCCCAGCATTTT	CASSLEPQGPQHF
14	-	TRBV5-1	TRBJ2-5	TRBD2	TGCGCCAGCAGCTTGAGCCTAGCGGGAGAGACCCAGTACTTC	CASSLSLAGETQYF
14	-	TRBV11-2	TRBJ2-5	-	TGTGCCAGCAGCTATACTAGTCCCCAAGAGACCCAGTACTTC	CASSYTSPQETQYF